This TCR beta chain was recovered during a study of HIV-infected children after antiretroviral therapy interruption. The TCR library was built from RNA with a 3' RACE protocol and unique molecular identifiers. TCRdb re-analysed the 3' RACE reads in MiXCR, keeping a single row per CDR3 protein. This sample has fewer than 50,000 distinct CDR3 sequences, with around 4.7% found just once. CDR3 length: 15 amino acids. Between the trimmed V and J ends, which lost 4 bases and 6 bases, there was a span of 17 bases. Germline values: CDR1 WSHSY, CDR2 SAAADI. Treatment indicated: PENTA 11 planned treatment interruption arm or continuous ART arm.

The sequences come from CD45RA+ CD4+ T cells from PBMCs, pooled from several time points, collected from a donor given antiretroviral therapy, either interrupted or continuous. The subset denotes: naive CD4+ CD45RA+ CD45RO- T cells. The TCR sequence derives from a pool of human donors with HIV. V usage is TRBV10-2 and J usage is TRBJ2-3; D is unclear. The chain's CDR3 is CASSGSLPPGDTQYF. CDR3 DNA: TGCGCCAGCAGTGGGTCCCTTCCCCCCGGTGATACGCAGTATTTT.